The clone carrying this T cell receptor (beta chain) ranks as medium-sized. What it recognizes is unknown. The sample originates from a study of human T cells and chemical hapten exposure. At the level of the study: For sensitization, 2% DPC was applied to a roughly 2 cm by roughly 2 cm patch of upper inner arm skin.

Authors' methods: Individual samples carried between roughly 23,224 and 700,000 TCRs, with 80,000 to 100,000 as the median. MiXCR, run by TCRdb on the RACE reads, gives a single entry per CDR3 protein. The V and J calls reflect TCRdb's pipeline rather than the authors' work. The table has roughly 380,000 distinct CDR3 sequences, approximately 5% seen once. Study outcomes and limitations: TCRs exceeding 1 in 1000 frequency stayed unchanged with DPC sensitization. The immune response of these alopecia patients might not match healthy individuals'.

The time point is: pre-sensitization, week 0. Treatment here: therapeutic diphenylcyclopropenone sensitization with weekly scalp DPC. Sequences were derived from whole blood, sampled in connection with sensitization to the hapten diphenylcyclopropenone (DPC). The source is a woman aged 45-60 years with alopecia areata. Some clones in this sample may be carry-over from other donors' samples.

Here the CDR3 reads CASSYPGGADTQYF. In nucleotides, the CDR3 is TGTGCCAGCAGTTACCCTGGCGGGGCGGATACGCAGTATTTT. The chain links TRBV6-2 or TRBV6-3 to TRBJ2-3, with D possibly matching TRBD2 (6 bases). Germline CDR1 MNHEY, CDR2 SVGEGT. V dropped 2 bases and J dropped 6 bases, with 12 bases sitting between them. CDR3 size: 14 residues.